This TCR beta chain originates from a study of neurological immune-mediated disorders. 5'RACE generated cDNA with 10-nucleotide random UMIs. TCRdb recomputed calls from the 5' RACE reads with MiXCR, one row per CDR3 protein. Of tens of thousands of distinct CDR3 sequences listed, around 9.9% are singletons. CDR1 is SQVTM, CDR2 ANQGSEA, per germline. This CDR3 contains 14 residues. Trimming removed 3 bases from V and 7 bases from J; junction bases left unmatched: 7. This clonotype has at least ten counts. The V and J genes are TRBV29-1 and TRBJ2-1; 9 nucleotides match TRBD1. What was sequenced was PBMCs. The receptor was derived from a man aged 50-60 years in good health. The CDR3 nucleotides are TGCAGCGTTGACTCCGGGACAGGGTCTAATGAGCAGTTCTTC. As protein: CSVDSGTGSNEQFF.